The TCR beta chain described here comes from a study of T cell responses to AZD1222 COVID-19 vaccine. CDR3 length equals 12 residues. Trimming took off 3 bases at V and 3 bases at J, with 3 bases between the two ends. Germline-derived CDR1 and CDR2 are LNHDA and SQIVND (reference sequence). Assay used: immunoSEQ multiplex PCR; TCRdb lists only in-frame clones, some missing. The sample lists around 130,000 clones, about 91% seen once, with 1.9% in the top ten. The input for sequencing was peripheral blood, taken 28 days after the second AZD1222 dose. This rearrangement joins TRBV19 to TRBJ1-5; no clear D. This sequence originates from an adult who received the AZD1222 COVID-19 vaccine. CDR3 DNA sequence: TGTGCCAGTAGTATTGACAATCAGCCCCAGCATTTT. Translation: CASSIDNQPQHF. Variable domain in full (rest from reference TRBV19 and TRBJ1-5): DGGITQSPKYLFRKEGQNVTLSCEQNLNHDAMYWYRQDPGQGLRLIYYSQIVNDFQKGDIAEGYSVSREKKESFPLTVTSAQKNPTAFYLCASSIDNQPQHFGDGTRLSIL.